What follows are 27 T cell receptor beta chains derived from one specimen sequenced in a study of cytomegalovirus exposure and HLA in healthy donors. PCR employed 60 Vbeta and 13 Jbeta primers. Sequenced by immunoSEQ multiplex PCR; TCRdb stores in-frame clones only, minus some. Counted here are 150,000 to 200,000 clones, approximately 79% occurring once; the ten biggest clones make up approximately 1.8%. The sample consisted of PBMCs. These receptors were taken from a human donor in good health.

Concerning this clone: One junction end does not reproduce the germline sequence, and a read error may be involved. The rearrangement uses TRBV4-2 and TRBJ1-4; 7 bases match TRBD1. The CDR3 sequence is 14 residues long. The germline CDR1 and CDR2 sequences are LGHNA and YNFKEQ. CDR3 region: CASRRDSQYEKLLF. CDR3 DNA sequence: TGTGCCAGCAGGAGGGACAGTCAATATGAAAAACTGCTTTTT.

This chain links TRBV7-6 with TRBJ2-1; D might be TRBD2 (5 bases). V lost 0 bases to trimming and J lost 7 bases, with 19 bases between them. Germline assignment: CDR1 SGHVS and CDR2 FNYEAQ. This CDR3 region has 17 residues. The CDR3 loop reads CASSLAGSGFLENEQFF. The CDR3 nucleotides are TGTGCCAGCAGCTTAGCTGGTTCGGGGTTTTTAGAGAATGAGCAGTTCTTC. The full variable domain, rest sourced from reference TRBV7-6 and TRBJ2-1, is GAGVSQSPRYKVTKRGQDVALRCDPISGHVSLYWYRQALGQGPEFLTYFNYEAQQDKSGLPNDRFSAERPEGSISTLTIQRTEQRDSAMYRCASSLAGSGFLENEQFFGPGTRLTVL.

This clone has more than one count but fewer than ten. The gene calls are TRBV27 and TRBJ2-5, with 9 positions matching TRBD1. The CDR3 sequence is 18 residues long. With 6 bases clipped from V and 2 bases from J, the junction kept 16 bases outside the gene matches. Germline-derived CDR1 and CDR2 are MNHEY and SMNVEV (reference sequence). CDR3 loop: CASRRTGDLKNKQETQYF. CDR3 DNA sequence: TGTGCCAGCAGACGGACAGGGGACCTTAAAAACAAACAAGAGACCCAGTACTTC.

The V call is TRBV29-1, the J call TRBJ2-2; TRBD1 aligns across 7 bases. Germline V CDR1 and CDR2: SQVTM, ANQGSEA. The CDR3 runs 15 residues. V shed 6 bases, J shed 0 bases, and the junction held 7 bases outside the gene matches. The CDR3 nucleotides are TGCAGCGTCGCCAAAGGGGGCTCGAACACCGGGGAGCTGTTTTTT. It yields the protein CSVAKGGSNTGELFF.

In nucleotides, the CDR3 is TGTGCCAGCACCAATCCGGGACAGGGGGTTTACGAGCAGTACTTC. This translates into CASTNPGQGVYEQYF. The chain is built from TRBV6-5 and TRBJ2-7; TRBD1 matches 11 bases. CDR1 MNHEY and CDR2 SVGAGI come from the germline V gene. The V and J ends lost 7 bases and 4 bases, in that order; junction bases with no gene match: 9. The CDR3 is made up of 15 amino acids.

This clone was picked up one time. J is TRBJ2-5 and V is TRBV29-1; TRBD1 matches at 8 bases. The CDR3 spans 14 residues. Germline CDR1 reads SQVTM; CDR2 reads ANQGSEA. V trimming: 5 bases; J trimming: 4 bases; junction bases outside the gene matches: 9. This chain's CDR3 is CSVSPRGQVETQYF. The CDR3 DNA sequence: TGCAGCGTTTCCCCCCGGGGACAGGTAGAGACCCAGTACTTC.

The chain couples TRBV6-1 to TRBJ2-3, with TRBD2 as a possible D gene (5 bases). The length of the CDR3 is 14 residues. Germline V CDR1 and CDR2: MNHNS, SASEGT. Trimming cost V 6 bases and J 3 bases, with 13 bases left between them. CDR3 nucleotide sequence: TGTGCCAGCAGCCCCCGGGGAGAGACAGATACGCAGTATTTT. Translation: CASSPRGETDTQYF.

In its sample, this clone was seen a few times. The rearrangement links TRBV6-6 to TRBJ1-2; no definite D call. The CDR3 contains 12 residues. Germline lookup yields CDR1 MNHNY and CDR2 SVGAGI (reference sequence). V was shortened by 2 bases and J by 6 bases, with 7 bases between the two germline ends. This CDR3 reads CASSYLLDGYTF. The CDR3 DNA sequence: TGTGCCAGCAGTTACCTCCTAGATGGCTACACCTTC.

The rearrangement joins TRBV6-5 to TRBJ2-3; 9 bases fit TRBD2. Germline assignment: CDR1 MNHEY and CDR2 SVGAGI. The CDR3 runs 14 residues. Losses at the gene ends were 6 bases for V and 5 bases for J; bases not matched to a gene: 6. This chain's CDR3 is CASSRGLAGDTQYF. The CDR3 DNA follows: TGTGCCAGCAGCAGGGGACTAGCTGGAGATACGCAGTATTTT.

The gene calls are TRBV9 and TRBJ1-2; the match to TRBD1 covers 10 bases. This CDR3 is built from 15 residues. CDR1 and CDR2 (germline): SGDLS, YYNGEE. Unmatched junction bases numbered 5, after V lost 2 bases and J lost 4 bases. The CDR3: CASSVGQGRAYGYTF. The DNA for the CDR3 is TGTGCCAGCAGCGTGGGACAGGGGAGGGCCTATGGCTACACCTTC.

The CDR3 sequence: CASSVGGTGGYEQFF. CDR3 sequence (DNA): TGTGCCAGCAGCGTAGGGGGGACAGGGGGCTATGAGCAGTTCTTC. The chain links TRBV9 to TRBJ2-1; 12 nucleotides line up with TRBD1. The J segment lost 8 bases and the V segment lost 0 bases, leaving 3 bases of the junction unmatched. The CDR3 has 15 residues. Germline CDR1 SGDLS, CDR2 YYNGEE.

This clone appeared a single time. In DNA, the CDR3 is TGTGCCAGCAGTGAGACAGGGGGGCAGAATTCACCCCTCCACTTT. Its translation: CASSETGGQNSPLHF. This chain connects TRBV6-1 to TRBJ1-6; 9 bases agree with TRBD1. Per the germline V gene, CDR1 is MNHNS and CDR2 is SASEGT. This CDR3 region has 15 residues. The V and J ends lost 3 bases and 7 bases, in that order; junction bases with no gene match: 4.

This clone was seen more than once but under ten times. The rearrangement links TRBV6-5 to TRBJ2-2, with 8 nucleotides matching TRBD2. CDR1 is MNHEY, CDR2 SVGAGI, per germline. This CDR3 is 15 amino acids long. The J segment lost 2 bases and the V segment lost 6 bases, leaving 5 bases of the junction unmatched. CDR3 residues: CASSRGLANTGELFF. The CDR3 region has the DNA TGTGCCAGCAGCAGAGGACTAGCAAACACCGGGGAGCTGTTTTTT.

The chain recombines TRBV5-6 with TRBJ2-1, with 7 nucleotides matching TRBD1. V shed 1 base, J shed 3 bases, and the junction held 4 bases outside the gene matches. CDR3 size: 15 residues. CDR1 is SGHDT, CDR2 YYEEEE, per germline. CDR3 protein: CASSLRWDSYNEQFF. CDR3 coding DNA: TGTGCCAGCAGCTTGAGGTGGGACAGCTACAATGAGCAGTTCTTC.

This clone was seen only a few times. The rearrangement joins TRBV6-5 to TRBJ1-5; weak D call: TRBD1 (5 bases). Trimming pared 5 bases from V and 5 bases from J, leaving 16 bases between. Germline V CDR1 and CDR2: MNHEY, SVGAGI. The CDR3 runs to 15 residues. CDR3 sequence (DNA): TGTGCCAGCAGTAGATTCTCAGGGCTCGATCAGCCCCAGCATTTT. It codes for CASSRFSGLDQPQHF.

The CDR3 DNA follows: TGTGCCAGCTCACCTTTAGACAGCGCGAACACCGGGGAGCTGTTTTTT. It codes for CASSPLDSANTGELFF. The V call is TRBV18, the J call TRBJ2-2, with D perhaps matching TRBD1 (5 bases). The CDR3 covers 16 residues. CDR1 and CDR2 from the germline V gene are KGHSH and LQKENI. V lost 3 bases, J lost 0 bases, and 11 bases lay in between.

CDR3 residues: CASSLGGVRGGGGYEQYF. The CDR3 DNA sequence: TGTGCCAGCAGCTTAGGAGGGGTGCGGGGAGGGGGGGGATACGAGCAGTACTTC. This sequence joins TRBV11-3 and TRBJ2-7, with D perhaps TRBD2 (7 bases). Trimming shortened V by 1 base and J by 4 bases, and 23 bases separated the two germline ends. The CDR3 runs 18 residues. Germline CDR1 reads SGHNT; CDR2 reads YENEEA.

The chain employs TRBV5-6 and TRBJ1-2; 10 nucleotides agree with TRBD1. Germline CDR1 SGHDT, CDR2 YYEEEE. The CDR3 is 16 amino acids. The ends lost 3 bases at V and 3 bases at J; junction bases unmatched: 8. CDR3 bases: TGTGCCAGCAGCTGGTCGGGGGACAGGGGTTACTATGGCTACACCTTC. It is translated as CASSWSGDRGYYGYTF. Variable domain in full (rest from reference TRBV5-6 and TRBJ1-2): DAGVTQSPTHLIKTRGQQVTLRCSPKSGHDTVSWYQQALGQGPQFIFQYYEEEERQRGNFPDRFSGHQFPNYSSELNVNALLLGDSALYLCASSWSGDRGYYGYTFGSGTRLTVV.

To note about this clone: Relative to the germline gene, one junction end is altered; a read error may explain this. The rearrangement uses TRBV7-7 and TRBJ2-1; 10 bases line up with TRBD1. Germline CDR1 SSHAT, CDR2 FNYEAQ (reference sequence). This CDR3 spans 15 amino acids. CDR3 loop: CASSWRQGANNEQFF. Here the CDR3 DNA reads TGTGCTAGCAGCTGGAGACAGGGGGCGAACAATGAGCAGTTCTTC.

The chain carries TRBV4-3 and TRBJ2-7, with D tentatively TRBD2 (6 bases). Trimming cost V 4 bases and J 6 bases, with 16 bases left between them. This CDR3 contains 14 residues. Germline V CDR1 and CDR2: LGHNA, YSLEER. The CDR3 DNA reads TGCGCCAGCAGCCCGGGACTCCTTCTGGGCGAGCAGTACTTC. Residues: CASSPGLLLGEQYF.

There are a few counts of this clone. CDR3 sequence (DNA): TGTGCCAGCAGCGCCAACTCGGGCGAGCAGTACTTC. This codes for CASSANSGEQYF. The chain has TRBV9 and TRBJ2-7; D call uncertain. The germline CDR1 and CDR2 sequences are SGDLS and YYNGEE. The V end was cut by 3 bases, the J end by 6 bases, with 10 bases between. This CDR3 has 12 amino acids.

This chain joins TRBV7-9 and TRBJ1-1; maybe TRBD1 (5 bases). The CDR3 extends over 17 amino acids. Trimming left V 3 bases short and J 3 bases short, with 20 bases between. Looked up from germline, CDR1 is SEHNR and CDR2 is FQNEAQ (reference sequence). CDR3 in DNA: TGTGCCAGCAGCTTCAATTTTGGGGCGGTGGGCGACACTGAAGCTTTCTTT. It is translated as CASSFNFGAVGDTEAFF.

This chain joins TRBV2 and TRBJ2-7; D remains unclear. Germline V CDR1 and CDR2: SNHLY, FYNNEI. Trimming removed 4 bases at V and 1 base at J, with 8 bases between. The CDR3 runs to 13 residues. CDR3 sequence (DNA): TGTGCCAGCAGTGCCCAACTATCCTACGAGCAGTACTTC. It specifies CASSAQLSYEQYF.

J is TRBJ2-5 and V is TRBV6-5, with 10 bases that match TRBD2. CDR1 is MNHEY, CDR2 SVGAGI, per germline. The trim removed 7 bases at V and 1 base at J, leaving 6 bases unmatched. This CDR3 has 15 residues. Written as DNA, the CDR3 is TGTGCCAGCAACCGAGCGGGGGGGATCCAAGAGACCCAGTACTTC. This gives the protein CASNRAGGIQETQYF.

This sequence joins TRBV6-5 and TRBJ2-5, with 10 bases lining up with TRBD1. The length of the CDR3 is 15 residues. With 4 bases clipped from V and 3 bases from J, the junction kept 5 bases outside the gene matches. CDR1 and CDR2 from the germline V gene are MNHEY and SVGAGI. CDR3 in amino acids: CASSSPGQGKETQYF. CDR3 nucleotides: TGTGCCAGCAGTTCCCCGGGACAGGGGAAAGAGACCCAGTACTTC.

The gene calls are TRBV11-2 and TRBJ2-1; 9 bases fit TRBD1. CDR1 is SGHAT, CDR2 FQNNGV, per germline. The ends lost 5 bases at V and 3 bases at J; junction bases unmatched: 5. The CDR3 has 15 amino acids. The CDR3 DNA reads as TGTGCCAGCAGCAAGGGACAGGGAAACTACAATGAGCAGTTCTTC. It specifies CASSKGQGNYNEQFF.

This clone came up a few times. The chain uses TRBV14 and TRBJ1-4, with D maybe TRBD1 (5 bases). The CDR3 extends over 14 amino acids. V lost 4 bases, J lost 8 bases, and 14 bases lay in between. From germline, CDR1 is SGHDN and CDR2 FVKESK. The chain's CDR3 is CASSPTRGGEKLFF. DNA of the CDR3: TGTGCCAGCAGCCCTACGCGGGGCGGGGAAAAACTGTTTTTT.